These 15 T cell receptor beta chains came from one sample sequenced in a study of blood T cell repertoires in COVID-19. The assay was immunoSEQ multiplex PCR, and TCRdb's table has in-frame clones only and misses some. Among tens of thousands of clones listed, about 90% were seen once. Sequenced: peripheral blood. The receptors here all came from a human donor in a cohort sampled during active COVID-19.

This sequence joins TRBV3-1 (or the pseudogene TRBV3-2) and TRBJ2-4; 9 bases line up with TRBD1. Germline V CDR1 and CDR2: LGHDT, YNNKEL (reference sequence). V gave up 5 bases and J gave up 7 bases; unmatched junction bases: 12. CDR3 size: 16 residues. CDR3 nucleotides: TGTGCCAGCAGCTACACCGGGACAGGGACGGCGAACATTCAGTACTTC. This codes for CASSYTGTGTANIQYF.

The chain couples TRBV19 to TRBJ2-7; 9 bases align to TRBD2. With V trimmed by 9 bases and J by 2 bases, 2 bases remained unmatched. The V gene's germline CDR1 is LNHDA and CDR2 SQIVND (reference sequence). The CDR3 loop spans 12 amino acids. The CDR3 loop is CASAGGPYEQYF. Written as DNA, the CDR3 is TGTGCCAGCGCGGGGGGGCCCTACGAGCAGTACTTC.

The chain links TRBV19 to TRBJ2-7; 7 bases are shared with TRBD1. This CDR3 is built from 15 residues. V shed 5 bases, J shed 0 bases, and the junction held 7 bases outside the gene matches. Germline CDR1 and CDR2: LNHDA and SQIVND (reference sequence). CDR3 sequence: CASSSGTASSYEQYF. The CDR3 DNA reads TGTGCCAGTAGTTCCGGGACAGCGAGCTCCTACGAGCAGTACTTC.

This chain links TRBV6-4 with TRBJ1-2, with 8 bases lining up with TRBD1. Germline assignment: CDR1 MRHNA and CDR2 SNTAGT. Trimming removed 6 bases from V and 6 bases from J; junction bases left unmatched: 9. CDR3 length: 14 residues. The CDR3 loop is CASSPRQGLDGYTF. The CDR3 bases are TGTGCCAGCAGCCCGAGACAGGGGCTGGATGGCTACACCTTC.

The chain combines TRBV6-1 with TRBJ1-1, with D uncertain. Per the germline V gene, CDR1 is MNHNS and CDR2 is SASEGT. The CDR3 has 13 residues. With 2 bases removed from V and 7 bases from J, the gap between germline ends came to 11 bases. The CDR3 reads CASSELTVGEAFF. CDR3 nucleotides: TGTGCCAGCAGTGAATTAACAGTTGGTGAAGCTTTCTTT.

V gene TRBV3-1 (or the pseudogene TRBV3-2) combines with J gene TRBJ2-7; TRBD2 agrees at 8 bases. The CDR3 consists of 17 residues. Germline CDR1 LGHDT, CDR2 YNNKEL (reference sequence). V trimming: 0 bases; J trimming: 1 base; junction bases outside the gene matches: 8. The CDR3 DNA reads TGTGCCAGCAGCCAAGATCATTCTGGCGGGGGGTCCTACGAGCAGTACTTC. This encodes CASSQDHSGGGSYEQYF.

V is TRBV7-2 and J is TRBJ1-6; no clear D gene. The length of the CDR3 is 18 residues. From germline, CDR1 is SGHTA and CDR2 FQGNSA. Trimming pared 0 bases from V and 0 bases from J, leaving 12 bases between. CDR3 DNA sequence: TGTGCCAGCAGCTTAGCGCTAAGAGGGAGCTCCTATAATTCACCCCTCCACTTT. Protein: CASSLALRGSSYNSPLHF.

V usage is TRBV19 and J usage is TRBJ2-5; 11 positions agree with TRBD2. Germline CDR1 is LNHDA and CDR2 is SQIVND (reference sequence). Unmatched junction bases numbered 9, after V lost 4 bases and J lost 5 bases. This CDR3 contains 16 residues. DNA of the CDR3: TGTGCCAGTAGTACCACTAGCGGGGGTTCCGTGGAGACCCAGTACTTC. It specifies CASSTTSGGSVETQYF.

V usage is TRBV19 and J usage is TRBJ1-2, with TRBD1 matching over 8 bases. The CDR3 has 17 amino acids. Trimming took 2 bases from V and 6 from J; bases not matched to a gene: 14. CDR1 is LNHDA and CDR2 is SQIVND in the germline V gene (reference sequence). The CDR3 sequence is CASSISQAVDRVDGYTF. The CDR3 nucleotides are TGTGCCAGTAGTATATCCCAAGCCGTGGACAGGGTAGATGGCTACACCTTC.

This clone was seen more than once but under ten times. The chain uses TRBV27 and TRBJ1-6, with 9 bases identical to TRBD1. J gave up 4 bases and V 4 bases, and 14 bases lay outside the gene matches. The CDR3 has 19 amino acids. In germline, CDR1 is MNHEY, CDR2 SMNVEV (reference sequence). The CDR3 sequence: CASSYRTGAPDEYNSPLHF. CDR3 in DNA: TGTGCCAGCAGTTATAGGACAGGGGCCCCAGACGAATATAATTCACCCCTCCACTTT.

The J gene is TRBJ2-5, the V gene TRBV6-4; TRBD1 might be the D (6 bases). Germline V CDR1 and CDR2: MRHNA, SNTAGT. CDR3 size: 14 residues. The V and J ends lost 10 bases and 2 bases respectively, with 17 bases between them. The CDR3 protein is CANPSGDVQETQYF. CDR3 DNA: TGTGCCAACCCCTCAGGGGATGTTCAAGAGACCCAGTACTTC.

V gene TRBV14 combines with J gene TRBJ1-2; 10 bases agree with TRBD1. This CDR3 comprises 15 residues. J gave up 7 bases and V 2 bases, and 7 bases lay outside the gene matches. Germline V gene data show CDR1 as SGHDN and CDR2 as FVKESK. The CDR3 sequence: CASSQRQGAIRGYTF. CDR3 sequence (DNA): TGTGCCAGCAGCCAAAGACAGGGGGCTATACGTGGCTACACCTTC.

The gene calls are TRBV7-3 and TRBJ2-1, with 10 bases fitting TRBD1. J lost 4 bases, V lost 5 bases, and 5 bases had no gene match. CDR1 and CDR2 from the germline V gene are SGHTA and FQGTGA. There are 15 residues in the CDR3. The CDR3 here is CASSDRGRSYNEQFF. DNA of the CDR3: TGTGCCAGCAGCGACAGGGGGCGAAGTTACAATGAGCAGTTCTTC.

The chain recombines TRBV27 with TRBJ2-7; D is uncertain. CDR3 length: 12 amino acids. Per germline, CDR1 MNHEY and CDR2 SMNVEV (reference sequence). Trimming removed 5 bases from V and 2 bases from J, with 7 bases in between. DNA for the CDR3: TGTGCCAGCAGTCACGGAGCCTACGAGCAGTACTTC. Encoded protein: CASSHGAYEQYF.

The chain combines TRBV7-2 with TRBJ2-3; 10 bases are a match to TRBD2. V gave up 6 bases and J gave up 6 bases; unmatched junction bases: 9. The CDR3 sequence is 15 residues long. The germline V gene has CDR1 SGHTA and CDR2 FQGNSA. CDR3 nucleotides: TGTGCCAGCAGTTTGCAGCGGGGGGGCCTGGATACGCAGTATTTT. It encodes CASSLQRGGLDTQYF.